The T cell receptor (beta chain) described here comes from a study of cytomegalovirus exposure and HLA in healthy donors. Trimming took 3 bases from V and 4 from J, leaving 8 bases between them. Germline CDR1 reads SGHTA; CDR2 reads FQGNSA. This CDR3 region has 13 residues. The PCR had 60 Vbeta and 13 Jbeta primers. The assay was immunoSEQ multiplex PCR, and TCRdb's table has in-frame clones only and misses some. This sample yields 100,000 to 150,000 clones, of which roughly 88% are seen a single time; 1.5% to 2% belongs to the top ten. Healthy bone marrow donors made up the donors. The sample consisted of PBMCs. The sequence derives from a boy younger than 18 in good health and CMV-seronegative. The chain uses TRBV7-2 and TRBJ2-3; D may be TRBD2 (6 bases). The CDR3: CASSLGLPDTQYF. The CDR3 nucleotides read TGTGCCAGCAGCTTGGGACTCCCAGATACGCAGTATTTT.